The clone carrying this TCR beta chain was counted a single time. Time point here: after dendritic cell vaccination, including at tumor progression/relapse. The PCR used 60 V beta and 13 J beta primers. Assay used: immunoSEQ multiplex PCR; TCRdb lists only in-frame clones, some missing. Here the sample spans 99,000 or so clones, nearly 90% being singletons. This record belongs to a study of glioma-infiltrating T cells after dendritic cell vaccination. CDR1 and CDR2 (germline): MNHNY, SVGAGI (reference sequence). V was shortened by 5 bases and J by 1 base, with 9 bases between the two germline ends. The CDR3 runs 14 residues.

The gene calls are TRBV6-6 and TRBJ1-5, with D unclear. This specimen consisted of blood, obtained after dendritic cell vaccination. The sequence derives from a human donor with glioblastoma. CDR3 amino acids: CASSLDTSNQPQHF. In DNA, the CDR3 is TGTGCCAGCAGTCTAGATACAAGCAATCAGCCCCAGCATTTT.